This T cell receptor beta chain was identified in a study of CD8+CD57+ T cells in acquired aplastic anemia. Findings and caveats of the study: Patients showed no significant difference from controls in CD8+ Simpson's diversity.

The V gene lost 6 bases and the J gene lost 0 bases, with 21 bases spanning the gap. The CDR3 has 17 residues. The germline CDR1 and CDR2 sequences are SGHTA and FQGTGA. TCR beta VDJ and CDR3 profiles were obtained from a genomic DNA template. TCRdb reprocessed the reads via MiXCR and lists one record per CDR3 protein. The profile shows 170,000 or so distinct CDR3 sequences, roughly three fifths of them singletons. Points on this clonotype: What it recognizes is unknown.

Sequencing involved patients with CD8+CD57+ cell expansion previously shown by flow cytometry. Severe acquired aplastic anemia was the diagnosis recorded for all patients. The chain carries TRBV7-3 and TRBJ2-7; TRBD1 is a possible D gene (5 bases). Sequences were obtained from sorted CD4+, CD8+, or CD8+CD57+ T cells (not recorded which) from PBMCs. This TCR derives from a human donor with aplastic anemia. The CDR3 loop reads CASSYKGWGQSSYEQYF. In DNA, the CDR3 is TGTGCCAGCAGTTACAAGGGCTGGGGCCAATCCTCCTACGAGCAGTACTTC.